A selection of T cell receptor beta chains follows, all from one sample in a study of T cells in narcolepsy. Sequencing was performed with immunoSEQ multiplex PCR; in TCRdb, only in-frame clones are kept and a portion is missing. The sample carries 35,000 to 40,000 clones, roughly 88% recorded once. The sample comprised CD45RA- memory CD4+ T cells from PBMCs. These receptors originate from a human donor with narcolepsy. CDR3s include the opening cysteine and the closing phenylalanine or tryptophan. A D gene is named only where the DNA matches it firmly.

j_call d_call v_call cdr3_aa
TRBJ1-1 - TRBV30 CAWSVLGRGAEAFF
TRBJ2-7 - TRBV28 CASSPPPGPGEQYF
TRBJ2-7 - TRBV11-3 CASRGVSSYEQYF
TRBJ2-6 TRBD1 TRBV30 CAWTRDRVRSGANVLTF
TRBJ2-2 - TRBV7-2 CASSLADQTGELFF
TRBJ2-1 - TRBV29-1 CSTIARDWQFF
TRBJ2-7 - TRBV7-2 CASSLVRGREQYF
TRBJ1-1 - TRBV9 CASSQTTGNTEAFF
TRBJ2-5 TRBD2 TRBV7-2 CASSLVLAGGTQETQYF
TRBJ2-2 TRBD2 TRBV29-1 CSVGERGVSGELFF
TRBJ2-7 - TRBV4-3 CASSQDESVGEQYF
TRBJ2-6 - TRBV19 CASRDTGRGANVLTF
TRBJ1-2 - TRBV6-5 CASSYSFGGYGYTF
TRBJ1-2 TRBD1 TRBV6-5 CASSYSQGQGYTF
TRBJ1-1 - TRBV5-1 CASSLAQGAEAFF
TRBJ2-7 - TRBV2 CASSEFGIGEQYF
- TRBD1 TRBV11-3 CASSLSDRGKYEQYF
TRBJ2-7 TRBD2 TRBV18 CASSPPAGGPGEQYF
- TRBD2 TRBV19 CASSITSGTSYEQYF
TRBJ2-1 TRBD2 TRBV5-1 CASSLARLAGEDEQFF
TRBJ2-3 - TRBV19 CASSRRAEDTQYF
TRBJ2-7 - TRBV4-1 CASSQEGNSYEQYF
TRBJ2-7 - TRBV6-5 CASTTNGQGFYEQYF
TRBJ2-3 - TRBV10-3 CAISRGADTQYF
TRBJ1-1 - TRBV6-5 CASSYYYRENTEAFF
TRBJ2-1 TRBD1 TRBV2 CASSARTGVNEQFF
TRBJ2-7 - TRBV28 CASRDMGRGSSYEQYF
TRBJ2-7 - TRBV7-2 CASSYWGDSGYEQYF
TRBJ2-7 TRBD2 TRBV5-1 CARRGGGANDEQYF
TRBJ1-1 TRBD1 TRBV4-1 CASSLQQGADTEAFF
TRBJ1-1 TRBD1 TRBV7-9 CASSRQSGGRGEAFF
TRBJ1-2 - TRBV6-6 CASSSQDLYGYTF
TRBJ2-3 - TRBV12-5 CASGLSRDPTDTQYF
TRBJ2-5 TRBD2 TRBV27 CASSLSRRGGEETQYF
- TRBD2 TRBV5-1 CASSRLAGDEQYF
TRBJ1-4 - TRBV9 CASSVEVGDNEKLFF
TRBJ2-5 - TRBV7-9 CASNQLETQYF
TRBJ2-3 - TRBV11-3 CASSSRGTDTQYF
TRBJ1-2 TRBD1 TRBV29-1 CSGTTGQGYGYTF
TRBJ1-4 - TRBV19 CASALTGRGGEKLFF
TRBJ2-7 TRBD2 TRBV7-8 CASSLGLAGGPSSYEQYF
TRBJ1-1 TRBD1 TRBV5-1 CASSEQGGWMNTEAFF
TRBJ2-2 - TRBV10-3 CAISEGWVGTGELFF
TRBJ2-2 - TRBV28 CASRVGYTGELFF
TRBJ1-2 TRBD1 TRBV4-1 CASSQDRAGGSGYTF
TRBJ1-3 - TRBV4-2 CASSQARLGPSSSGNTIYF
TRBJ2-3 TRBD2 TRBV7-2 CASSTLAASTDTQYF
TRBJ1-3 - TRBV28 CASSLRPASGNTIYF
TRBJ2-1 TRBD2 TRBV19 CASSISGGRYNEQFF
TRBJ1-6 TRBD1 TRBV28 CASSLATGVNSPLHF
TRBJ1-6 TRBD1 TRBV4-3 CASSQDLEGTGRSPLHF
TRBJ1-6 - TRBV6-4 CASSEDSDNSPLHF
TRBJ2-6 - TRBV6-5 CASSRDGSGANVLTF
TRBJ2-3 - TRBV9 CASSATRGSTDTQYF